Each of the 22 T cell receptor beta chains below was sequenced from the same sample in a study of breast tumors, draining lymph nodes, adjacent tissues. Samples came from axillary lymph nodes draining the breast cancer. A single record per CDR3 protein comes from TCRdb applying MiXCR to the multiplex PCR reads. The sample has about 180,000 distinct CDR3 sequences, roughly a third seen once. Specimen: axillary lymph node tissue. The receptors originated from a female donor with breast cancer. Some clones in this sample may be carry-over from other donors' samples.

This clonotype was seen more than once but under ten times. V is TRBV28 and J is TRBJ2-3, with TRBD1 matching over 10 bases. The length of the CDR3 is 15 residues. The ends lost 5 bases at V and 6 bases at J; junction bases unmatched: 8. CDR1 and CDR2 (germline): MDHEN, SYDVKM. The CDR3 bases are TGTGCCAGCAGTCTCCGACAGGGGGCATGGGATACGCAGTATTTT. Translated: CASSLRQGAWDTQYF. Variable domain in full (rest from reference TRBV28 and TRBJ2-3): DVKVTQSSRYLVKRTGEKVFLECVQDMDHENMFWYRQDPGLGLRLIYFSYDVKMKEKGDIPEGYSVSREKKERFSLILESASTNQTSMYLCASSLRQGAWDTQYFGPGTRLTVL.

This clonotype was observed a handful of times. The rearrangement links TRBV28 to TRBJ1-4; 7 nucleotides match TRBD1. Germline trimming cut 7 bases from V and 4 bases from J; bases unmatched to any gene: 6. CDR1 MDHEN and CDR2 SYDVKM come from the germline V gene. The CDR3 loop spans 14 amino acids. For the CDR3, the DNA is TGTGCCAGCACGGGGGGACAGTTTAATGAAAAACTGTTTTTT. Its translation is CASTGGQFNEKLFF.

A remark on this clonotype: The conserved final phenylalanine or tryptophan is absent from the CDR3, which likely points to a read error. This sequence joins TRBV5-4 and TRBJ1-2; perhaps TRBD1 as D (5 bases). CDR1 SGHNT and CDR2 YYREEE come from the germline V gene (reference sequence). The CDR3 runs 14 residues. V lost 0 bases and J lost 5, with 11 bases in between. The CDR3 reads CASSLVGTEYGYTL. CDR3 coding DNA: TGTGCCAGCAGCTTGGTCGGGACGGAGTATGGCTACACCCTC.

Ten or more counts support this clonotype. This sequence joins TRBV7-8 and TRBJ2-7; a weak D match, TRBD2 (6 bases). Germline V CDR1 and CDR2: SGHVS, FQNEAQ. V dropped 2 bases and J dropped 5 bases, with 16 bases sitting between them. This CDR3 has 15 amino acids. For the CDR3, the DNA is TGTGCCAGCAGCTTATCAAGGGAGGTAATACACGAGCAGTACTTC. Its translation is CASSLSREVIHEQYF.

This clonotype was counted many times. V usage is TRBV15 and J usage is TRBJ2-7, with 8 bases fitting TRBD2. This CDR3 region has 14 residues. V was clipped by 3 bases and J by 3 bases; unmatched bases: 4. Germline values: CDR1 LNHNV, CDR2 YYDKDF (reference sequence). CDR3 nucleotides: TGTGCCACCAGCAGGGGACTAGAGTACTACGAGCAGTACTTC. Its protein product is CATSRGLEYYEQYF.

This chain uses TRBV5-1 with TRBJ1-4; D call uncertain. The CDR3 loop spans 14 amino acids. Deletions cut 0 bases from V and 7 bases from J, with 10 bases between. Per the germline V gene, CDR1 is SGHRS and CDR2 is YFSETQ. In DNA, the CDR3 is TGCGCCAGCAGCTTGGTGGCAGGATTTGAAAAACTGTTTTTT. Amino acid sequence: CASSLVAGFEKLFF.

This clonotype was counted only a few times. V gene TRBV6-5 combines with J gene TRBJ2-7; TRBD1 is a possible D gene (5 bases). The CDR3 is 11 residues long. The V end lost 8 bases, the J end lost 4 bases, and 9 bases lay between the germline ends. Germline loops: CDR1 MNHEY, CDR2 SVGAGI. The CDR3 nucleotides read TGTGCCAGCCAGGGTATATACGAGCAGTACTTC. This translates into CASQGIYEQYF.

This clonotype was observed a few times. A much larger clonotype is one base distant, so this may be a read error. The V call is TRBV7-2, the J call TRBJ1-5, with unresolved D. Germline V gives CDR1 SGHTA, CDR2 FQGNSA. The CDR3 sequence is 15 residues long. CDR3 in DNA: TGTGCCGGCAGCCCTCAGGAAAATAGCAATCAGCCCCAGCATTTT. Its protein is CAGSPQENSNQPQHF. Filled out from reference TRBV7-2 and TRBJ1-5, the complete variable domain reads GAGVSQSPSNKVTEKGKDVELRCDPISGHTALYWYRQSLGQGLEFLIYFQGNSAPDKSGLPSDRFSAERTGGSVSTLTIQRTQQEDSAVYLCAGSPQENSNQPQHFGDGTRLSIL.

This clonotype has ten or more counts. This sequence joins TRBV14 and TRBJ2-7, with TRBD1 identical over 10 bases. Trimming at V came to 1 base and at J to 3 bases, leaving 6 bases not matched to a gene. Per the germline V gene, CDR1 is SGHDN and CDR2 is FVKESK. The CDR3 covers 16 residues. CDR3 loop: CASSQAGTGEIYEQYF. The CDR3 DNA follows: TGTGCCAGCAGCCAAGCCGGGACAGGGGAGATCTACGAGCAGTACTTC.

The chain employs TRBV10-3 and TRBJ2-2, with a weak D call TRBD2 (6 bases). The CDR3 runs 15 residues. The V gene's germline CDR1 is ENHRY and CDR2 SYGVKD. V lost 2 bases to trimming and J lost 3 bases, with 10 bases between them. DNA for the CDR3: TGTGCCATCAGTGAGCGGGAGAGTGACACCGGGGAGCTGTTTTTT. It specifies CAISERESDTGELFF.

With regard to this clonotype: A much larger clonotype is one base distant, so this may be a read error. The rearrangement joins TRBV24-1 to TRBJ2-7; D is unresolved. The germline gives CDR1 KGHDR, CDR2 SFDVKD. The CDR3 has 12 amino acids. CDR3 coding DNA: TGTACCACCAGTGATTCTACAAGCGAGCAGTACTTC. It yields the protein CTTSDSTSEQYF.

This clonotype came up many times. The chain is built from TRBV6-6 and TRBJ2-7; a possible D gene is TRBD2 (6 bases). Per germline, CDR1 MNHNY and CDR2 SVGAGI (reference sequence). The CDR3 covers 17 residues. Trimming stripped 6 bases from V and 0 bases from J, with 21 bases between. The CDR3 DNA reads TGTGCCAGCAGAGGCCTGCCAAGGGAGGACCCCTCCTACGAGCAGTACTTC. Protein product: CASRGLPREDPSYEQYF.

With regard to this clonotype: It may be a read error: a sequence one base away is much more abundant. The chain is built from TRBV7-2 and TRBJ2-7; 8 bases agree with TRBD2. Germline CDR1 and CDR2: SGHTA and FQGNSA. This CDR3 contains 15 residues. The CDR3 nucleotides are TGTGCCAGCAGCTTATTCGCGGGGGGCCCCTACGAGCAGCACTTC. Its protein is CASSLFAGGPYEQHF.

The chain is built from TRBV9 and TRBJ2-1, with 7 positions matching TRBD1. The length of the CDR3 is 15 residues. Unmatched junction bases numbered 14, after V lost 4 bases and J lost 10 bases. CDR1 and CDR2 from the germline V gene are SGDLS and YYNGEE. Here the CDR3 DNA reads TGTGCCAGCAGCCCATTTTGGCAGGGGGTCGAGGAGCAGTTCTTC. Amino acid sequence: CASSPFWQGVEEQFF.

This clonotype has ten or more counts. One junction end does not reproduce the germline sequence, and a read error may be involved. The chain is built from TRBV20-1 and TRBJ2-5; D unresolved. Per germline, CDR1 DFQATT and CDR2 SNEGSKA (reference sequence). This CDR3 contains 11 residues. CDR3 sequence: CSATNQETQSF. CDR3 sequence (DNA): TGCAGTGCTACCAACCAAGAGACCCAGTCCTTC.

A note on this clonotype: This may be a read error, as it is one base from a much larger clone. The rearrangement joins TRBV11-2 to TRBJ2-7, with no clear D. V was clipped by 5 bases and J by 1 base, with 15 bases between them. CDR1 and CDR2 from the germline V gene are SGHAT and FQNNGV. The CDR3 consists of 15 residues. The CDR3 bases are TGTGCCAGCAGCCGCCCGGGTACAGCGTCCTACGAGCAGTACTTC. Translating it yields CASSRPGTASYEQYF.

This clonotype was detected many times. The V call is TRBV13, the J call TRBJ2-5; D is unresolved. The V end lost 5 bases, the J end lost 1 base, and 11 bases lay between the germline ends. Germline lookup yields CDR1 PRHDT and CDR2 FYEKMQ (reference sequence). The CDR3 covers 14 residues. CDR3 nucleotides: TGTGCCAGCAGCCCCCCCGACTTCCAAGAGACCCAGTACTTC. It translates to CASSPPDFQETQYF. Using reference TRBV13 and TRBJ2-5 for the parts outside the CDR3, the full variable domain is AAGVIQSPRHLIKEKRETATLKCYPIPRHDTVYWYQQGPGQDPQFLISFYEKMQSDKGSIPDRFSAQQFSDYHSELNMSSLELGDSALYFCASSPPDFQETQYFGPGTRLLVL.

Points on this clonotype: Germline and junction disagree at one end, which may indicate a read error. The chain joins TRBV9 to TRBJ2-1; 7 bases are a match to TRBD2. CDR3 length: 17 residues. CDR1 and CDR2 from the germline V gene are SGDLS and YYNGEE. CDR3 DNA: TGTGCCAGCAGCGTAGCTATCGGGGGGACTCGATACACTGAGCAGTTCTTC. Its protein product is CASSVAIGGTRYTEQFF.

In regard to this clonotype: One base away lies a much larger clone, so this may be a sequencing read error. The chain uses TRBV5-6 and TRBJ2-7; D assignment may be TRBD1 or TRBD2 (5 bases each). Germline-derived CDR1 and CDR2 are SGHDT and YYEEEE. The CDR3 runs 13 residues. V lost 1 base, J lost 7 bases, and 12 bases lay in between. In nucleotides, the CDR3 is TGTGCCAGCAGCTTGTTTGGGACGTGGGAGCAGTACTTC. Translation: CASSLFGTWEQYF.

This clonotype was observed at least ten times. This rearrangement joins TRBV10-2 to TRBJ2-7; 14 positions match TRBD2. The germline V gene encodes CDR1 WSHSY and CDR2 SAAADI. V shed 9 bases and J 2 bases; nucleotides not matched to a gene: 3. The CDR3 is made up of 14 amino acids. The CDR3 DNA is TGCGCCAGTTCGACTAGCGGGGGGGCCTACGAGCAGTACTTC. The encoded protein is CASSTSGGAYEQYF.

The chain joins TRBV7-2 to TRBJ1-2; TRBD1 is a possible D gene (6 bases). This CDR3 region has 13 residues. The V end lost 1 base, the J end lost 8 bases, and 11 bases lay between the germline ends. Germline CDR1 reads SGHTA; CDR2 reads FQGNSA. CDR3 nucleotides: TGTGCCAGCAGCTTAGTGGGGGCGCGGGGCTACACCTTC. As protein: CASSLVGARGYTF.

In this sample, this clonotype turned up many times. The chain is built from TRBV5-6 and TRBJ1-3, with 7 bases aligning to TRBD1. V shed 0 bases, J shed 8 bases, and the junction held 8 bases outside the gene matches. The CDR3 is made up of 15 amino acids. Germline V gene lookup returns CDR1 SGHDT and CDR2 YYEEEE. The CDR3 loop is CASSLGEGAMDTIYF. CDR3 sequence (DNA): TGTGCCAGCAGCTTGGGCGAGGGGGCGATGGACACCATATATTTT.